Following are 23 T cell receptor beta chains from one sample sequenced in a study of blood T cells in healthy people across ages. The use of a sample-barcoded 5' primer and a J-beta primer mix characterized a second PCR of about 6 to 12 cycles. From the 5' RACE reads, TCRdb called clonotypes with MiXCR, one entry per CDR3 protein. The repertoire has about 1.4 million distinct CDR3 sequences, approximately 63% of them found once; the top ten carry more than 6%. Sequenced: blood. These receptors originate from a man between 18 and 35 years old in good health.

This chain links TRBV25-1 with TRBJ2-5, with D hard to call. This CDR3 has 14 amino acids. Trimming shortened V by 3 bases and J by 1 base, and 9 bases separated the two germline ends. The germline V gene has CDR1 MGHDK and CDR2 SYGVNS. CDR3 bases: TGTGCCAGCAGTGACGCCAGACCCCAAGAGACCCAGTACTTC. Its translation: CASSDARPQETQYF.

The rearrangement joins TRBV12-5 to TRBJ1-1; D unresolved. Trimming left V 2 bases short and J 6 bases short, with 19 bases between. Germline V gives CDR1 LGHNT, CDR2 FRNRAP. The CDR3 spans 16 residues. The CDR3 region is CASGLIRGASRAEAFF. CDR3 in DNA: TGTGCTAGTGGTTTGATCCGGGGAGCTTCTCGGGCTGAAGCTTTCTTT.

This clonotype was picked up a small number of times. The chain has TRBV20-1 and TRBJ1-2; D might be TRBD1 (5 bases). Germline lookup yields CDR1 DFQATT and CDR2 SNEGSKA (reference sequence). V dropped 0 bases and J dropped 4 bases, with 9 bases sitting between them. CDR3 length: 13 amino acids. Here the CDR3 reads CSARERGGYGYTF. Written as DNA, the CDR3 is TGCAGTGCTAGAGAAAGGGGAGGCTATGGCTACACCTTC.

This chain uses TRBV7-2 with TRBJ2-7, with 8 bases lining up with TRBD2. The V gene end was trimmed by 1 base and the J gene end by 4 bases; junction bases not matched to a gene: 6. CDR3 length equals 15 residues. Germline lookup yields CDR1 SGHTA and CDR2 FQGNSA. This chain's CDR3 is CASSLVSQRGYEQYF. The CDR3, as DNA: TGTGCCAGCAGCTTAGTTAGCCAGCGGGGGTACGAGCAGTACTTC.

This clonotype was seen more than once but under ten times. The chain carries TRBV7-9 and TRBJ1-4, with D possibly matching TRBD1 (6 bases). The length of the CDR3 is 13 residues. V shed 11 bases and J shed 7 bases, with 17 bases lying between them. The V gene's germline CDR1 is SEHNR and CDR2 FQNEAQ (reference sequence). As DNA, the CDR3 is TGTGCCGGTTCAGGGGAGGTAGCTGAAAAACTGTTTTTT. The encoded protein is CAGSGEVAEKLFF.

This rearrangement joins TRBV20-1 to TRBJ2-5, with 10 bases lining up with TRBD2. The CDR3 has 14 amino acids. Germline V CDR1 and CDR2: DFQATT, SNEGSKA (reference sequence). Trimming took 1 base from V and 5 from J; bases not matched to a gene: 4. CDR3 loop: CSARVPSGGETQYF. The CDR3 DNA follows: TGCAGTGCTAGAGTTCCTAGCGGGGGTGAGACCCAGTACTTC.

The CDR3 DNA is TGCGCCAGCACCCCCGGGACTAACTTGAACAATGAGCAGTTCTTC. Its translation: CASTPGTNLNNEQFF. This rearrangement joins TRBV5-1 to TRBJ2-1; 7 bases agree with TRBD2. Trimming cost V 6 bases and J 5 bases; bases outside gene matches: 11. This CDR3 is built from 15 residues. Germline CDR1 reads SGHRS; CDR2 reads YFSETQ.

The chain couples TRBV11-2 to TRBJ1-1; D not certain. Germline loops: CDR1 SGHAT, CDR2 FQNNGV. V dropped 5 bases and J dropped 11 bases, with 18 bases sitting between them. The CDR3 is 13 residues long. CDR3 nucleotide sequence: TGTGCCAGCAGCCCCCCCTTGAGCAGTCGCGCTTTCTTT. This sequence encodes CASSPPLSSRAFF.

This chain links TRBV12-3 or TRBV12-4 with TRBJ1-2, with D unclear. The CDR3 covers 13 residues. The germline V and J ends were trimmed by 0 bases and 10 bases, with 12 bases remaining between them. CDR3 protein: CASSLAGRPFYTF. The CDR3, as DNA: TGTGCCAGCAGTTTAGCGGGAAGGCCATTCTACACCTTC.

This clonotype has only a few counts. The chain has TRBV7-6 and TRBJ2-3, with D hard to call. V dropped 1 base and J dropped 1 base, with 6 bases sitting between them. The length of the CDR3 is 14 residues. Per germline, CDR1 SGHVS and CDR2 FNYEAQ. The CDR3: CASSLDARTDTQYF. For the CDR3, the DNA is TGTGCCAGCAGCTTAGATGCCCGCACAGATACGCAGTATTTT.

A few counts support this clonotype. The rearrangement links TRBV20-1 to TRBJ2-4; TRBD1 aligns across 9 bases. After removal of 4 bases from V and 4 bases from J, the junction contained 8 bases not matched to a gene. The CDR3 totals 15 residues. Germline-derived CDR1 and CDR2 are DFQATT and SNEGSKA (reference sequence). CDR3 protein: CSAIPRDREKNIQYF. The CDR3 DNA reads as TGCAGTGCTATCCCAAGGGACAGGGAAAAAAACATTCAGTACTTC.

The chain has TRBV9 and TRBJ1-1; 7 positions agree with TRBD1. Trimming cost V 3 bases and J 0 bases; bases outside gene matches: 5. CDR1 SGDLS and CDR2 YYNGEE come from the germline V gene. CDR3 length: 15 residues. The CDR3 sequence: CASSDGTALNTEAFF. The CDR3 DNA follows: TGTGCCAGCAGCGACGGGACAGCATTGAACACTGAAGCTTTCTTT.

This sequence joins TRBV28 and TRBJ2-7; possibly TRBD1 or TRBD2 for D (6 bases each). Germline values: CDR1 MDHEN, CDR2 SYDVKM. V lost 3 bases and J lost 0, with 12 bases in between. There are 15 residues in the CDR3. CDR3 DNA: TGTGCCAGCAGTTTGGGCGGGACACCCTCCTACGAGCAGTACTTC. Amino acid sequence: CASSLGGTPSYEQYF.

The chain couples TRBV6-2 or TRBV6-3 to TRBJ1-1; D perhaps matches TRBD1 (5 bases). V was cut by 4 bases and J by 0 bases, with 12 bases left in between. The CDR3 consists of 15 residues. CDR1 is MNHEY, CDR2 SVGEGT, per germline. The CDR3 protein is CASSSRDLMNTEAFF. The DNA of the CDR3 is TGTGCCAGCAGTTCCCGGGACCTCATGAACACTGAAGCTTTCTTT.

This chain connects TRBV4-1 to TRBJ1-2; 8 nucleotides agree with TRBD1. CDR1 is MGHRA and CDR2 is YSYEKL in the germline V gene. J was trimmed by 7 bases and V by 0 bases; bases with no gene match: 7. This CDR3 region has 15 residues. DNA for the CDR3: TGCGCCAGCAGCCAAGAACCGGGACAGGCGGTTGGCTACACCTTC. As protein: CASSQEPGQAVGYTF.

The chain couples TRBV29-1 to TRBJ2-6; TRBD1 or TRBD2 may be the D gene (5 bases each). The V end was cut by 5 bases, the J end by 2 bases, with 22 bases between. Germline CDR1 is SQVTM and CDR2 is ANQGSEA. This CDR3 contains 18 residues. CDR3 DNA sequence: TGCAGCGTTCGTAGATGGGAGCAGGGCCCCACTGGGGCCAACGTCCTGACTTTC. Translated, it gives CSVRRWEQGPTGANVLTF.

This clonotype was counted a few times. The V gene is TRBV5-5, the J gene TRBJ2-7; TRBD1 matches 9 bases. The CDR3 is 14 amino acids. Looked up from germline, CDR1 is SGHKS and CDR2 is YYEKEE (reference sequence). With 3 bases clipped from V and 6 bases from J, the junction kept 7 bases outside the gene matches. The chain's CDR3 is CASSSGTGPIEQYF. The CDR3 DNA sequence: TGTGCCAGCAGCTCCGGGACAGGGCCGATCGAGCAGTACTTC.

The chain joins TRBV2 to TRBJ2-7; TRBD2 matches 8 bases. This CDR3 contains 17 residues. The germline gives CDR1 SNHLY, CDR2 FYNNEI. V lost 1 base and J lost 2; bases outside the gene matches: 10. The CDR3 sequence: CASSEGPGLAETYEQYF. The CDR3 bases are TGTGCCAGCAGTGAAGGGCCCGGACTAGCTGAAACCTACGAGCAGTACTTC.

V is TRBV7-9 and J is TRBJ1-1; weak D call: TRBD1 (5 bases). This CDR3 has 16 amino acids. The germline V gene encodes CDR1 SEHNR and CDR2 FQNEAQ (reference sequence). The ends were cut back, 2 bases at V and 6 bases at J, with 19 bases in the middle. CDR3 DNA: TGTGCCAGCAGCTTAAGAGTTGCGGGACTTAGACCTGAAGCTTTCTTT. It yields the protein CASSLRVAGLRPEAFF.

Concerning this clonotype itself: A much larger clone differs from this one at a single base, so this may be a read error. The CDR3 DNA sequence: TGTACCAGCAGCGTCCGGGACCCATACAATGAGCAGTTCTTC. Its protein is CTSSVRDPYNEQFF. The genes are TRBV11-2 and TRBJ2-1; D assignment may be TRBD1 or TRBD2 (5 bases each). CDR3 length: 14 residues. Per germline, CDR1 SGHAT and CDR2 FQNNGV.

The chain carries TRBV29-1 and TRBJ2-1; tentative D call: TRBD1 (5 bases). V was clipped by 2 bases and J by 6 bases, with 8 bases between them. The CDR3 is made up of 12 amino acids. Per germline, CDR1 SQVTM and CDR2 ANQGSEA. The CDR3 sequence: CSVETGANEQFF. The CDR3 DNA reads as TGCAGCGTTGAAACAGGCGCCAATGAGCAGTTCTTC.

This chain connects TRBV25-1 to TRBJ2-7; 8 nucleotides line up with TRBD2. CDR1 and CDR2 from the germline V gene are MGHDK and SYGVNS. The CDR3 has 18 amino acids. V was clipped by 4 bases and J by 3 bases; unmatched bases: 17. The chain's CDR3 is CASSAPGIAGLTGYEQYF. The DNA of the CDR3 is TGTGCCAGCAGTGCCCCCGGGATAGCGGGATTAACGGGCTACGAGCAGTACTTC.

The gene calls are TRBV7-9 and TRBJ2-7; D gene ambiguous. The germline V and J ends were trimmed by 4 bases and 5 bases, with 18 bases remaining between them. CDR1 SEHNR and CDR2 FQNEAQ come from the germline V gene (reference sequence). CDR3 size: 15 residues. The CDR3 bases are TGTGCCAGCAGCTCCCACTCGGCCTACCCTAACGAGCAGTACTTC. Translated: CASSSHSAYPNEQYF.